This T cell receptor (beta chain) is drawn from a study of cytomegalovirus exposure and HLA in healthy donors. Study background: Per a later analysis, the roughly 670 first-cohort and 100 to 150 validation repertoires shared one platform. Points from the study as a whole: About 180 TCR beta chains were listed as cytomegalovirus-associated. According to a subsequent analysis, TCR clusters identified in the first cohort showed a tendency to co-occur across the 110 or so validation repertoires.

TCRdb's copy holds only in-frame clones and misses some; the assay was immunoSEQ multiplex PCR. Here the sample spans approximately 300,000 clones, approximately 90% being singletons. This clone was detected once. Its specificity is not known. CDR1 KGHSH and CDR2 LQKENI come from the germline V gene. The V end lost 3 bases, the J end lost 4 bases, and 9 bases lay between the germline ends. The CDR3 totals 13 residues. The rearrangement uses TRBV18 and TRBJ1-1; D may be TRBD1 (5 bases). The sequence was obtained from a woman younger than 35 in good health and CMV-seronegative. Sample: PBMCs. As DNA, the CDR3 is TGTGCCAGCTCACCGAGGCAGGGCACTGAAGCTTTCTTT. Translated: CASSPRQGTEAFF.